This T cell receptor (beta chain) was obtained from a study of blood T cells in healthy people across ages. General observations from the study: One million T cells yielded diversity estimates that were considered underestimates. Among T cells, TCR beta diversity per million cells dropped roughly linearly as age rose.

The CDR3 is 16 amino acids. Trimming left V 1 base short and J 3 bases short, with 14 bases between. Germline V gene data show CDR1 as SGHAT and CDR2 as FQNNGV. This clonotype was observed at least ten times. Its specificity is not known. A second PCR, run for roughly 7 to 12 cycles, used a sample-barcoded 5' primer plus a J-beta primer mix. Each CDR3 protein is one row after TCRdb ran MiXCR on the 5' RACE reads. The sample holds hundreds of thousands of distinct CDR3 sequences, approximately 48% seen once. The receptor was isolated from a man aged 55 to 70 in good health. The sequenced sample consisted of blood. This chain links TRBV11-2 with TRBJ2-3, with D perhaps TRBD1 or TRBD2 (6 bases each). The CDR3 here is CASSLGGAAWTDTQYF. The CDR3 DNA follows: TGTGCCAGCAGCTTAGGGGGGGCCGCTTGGACAGATACGCAGTATTTT.